This T cell receptor beta chain is from a study of blood T cell repertoires in COVID-19. Study-wide context: Samples came from the United States, Italy and Spain, spanning acute and convalescent COVID-19. PBMCs, B-cell-depleted T cells, or T cells provided the cDNA or gDNA that made up the material.

V dropped 4 bases and J dropped 0 bases, with 15 bases sitting between them. Germline values: CDR1 SNHLY, CDR2 FYNNEI. The length of the CDR3 is 17 residues. Study processing details: Estimation of nucleated cell counts relied on the amplification of reference gene primers. Profiling relied on immunoSEQ multiplex PCR, and the TCRdb table lists in-frame clones only, not all of them. V and J calls and clone size follow that table, whereas D and trimming were derived from the DNA. The profile shows some 190,000 clones, around four fifths of them singletons. The sequence was obtained from a human donor in a cohort sampled during active COVID-19. J is TRBJ1-4 and V is TRBV2; tentative D call: TRBD1 (5 bases). The specimen was peripheral blood. The CDR3 bases are TGTGCCAGCAGTGCTCAGGGAATCCCCACAACTAATGAAAAACTGTTTTTT. Residues: CASSAQGIPTTNEKLFF.